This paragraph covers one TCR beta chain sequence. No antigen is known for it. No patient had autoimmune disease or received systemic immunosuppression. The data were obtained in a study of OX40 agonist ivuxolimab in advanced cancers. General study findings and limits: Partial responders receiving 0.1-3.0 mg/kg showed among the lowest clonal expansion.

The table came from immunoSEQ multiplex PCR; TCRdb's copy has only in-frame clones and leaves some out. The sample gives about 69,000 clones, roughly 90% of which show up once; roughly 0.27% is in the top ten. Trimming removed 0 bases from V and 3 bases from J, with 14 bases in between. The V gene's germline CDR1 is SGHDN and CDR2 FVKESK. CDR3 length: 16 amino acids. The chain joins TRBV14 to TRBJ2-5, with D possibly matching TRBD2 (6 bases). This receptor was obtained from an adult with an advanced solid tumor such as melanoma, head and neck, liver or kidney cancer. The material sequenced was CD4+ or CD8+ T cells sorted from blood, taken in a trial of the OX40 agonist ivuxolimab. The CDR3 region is CASSQDLTAGKETQYF. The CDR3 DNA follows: TGTGCCAGCAGCCAAGATCTAACGGCGGGGAAAGAGACCCAGTACTTC.